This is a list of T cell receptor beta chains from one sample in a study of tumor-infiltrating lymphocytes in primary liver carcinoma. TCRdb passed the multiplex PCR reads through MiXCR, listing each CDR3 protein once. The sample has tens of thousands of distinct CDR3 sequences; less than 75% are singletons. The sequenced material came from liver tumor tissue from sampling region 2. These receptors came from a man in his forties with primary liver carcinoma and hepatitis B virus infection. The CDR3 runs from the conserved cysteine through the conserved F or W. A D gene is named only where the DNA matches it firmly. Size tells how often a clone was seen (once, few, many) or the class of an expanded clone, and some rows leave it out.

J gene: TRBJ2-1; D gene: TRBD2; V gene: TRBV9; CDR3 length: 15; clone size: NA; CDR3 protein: CAGSVEPSGDNEQFF; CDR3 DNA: TGTGCCGGCAGCGTAGAACCTAGCGGTGACAATGAGCAGTTCTTC
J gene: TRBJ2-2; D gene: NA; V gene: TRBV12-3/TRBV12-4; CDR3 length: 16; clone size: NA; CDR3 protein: CDSSSGQGRAVGDLFF; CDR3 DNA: TGTGACAGCAGTTCAGGGCAGGGGAGAGCGGTCGGGGACCTGTTTTTT
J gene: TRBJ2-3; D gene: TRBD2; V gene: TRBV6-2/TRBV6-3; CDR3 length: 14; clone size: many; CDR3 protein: CASSYTLAGGPEYF; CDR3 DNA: TGTGCCAGCAGTTACACCCTAGCGGGAGGCCCAGAGTATTTT
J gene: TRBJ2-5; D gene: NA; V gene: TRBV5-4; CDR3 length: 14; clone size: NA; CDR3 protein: CASSQQGHEEAQYF; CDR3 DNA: TGTGCCAGCAGCCAACAGGGTCATGAAGAGGCCCAGTACTTC
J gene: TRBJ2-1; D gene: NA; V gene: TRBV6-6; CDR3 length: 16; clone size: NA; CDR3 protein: CTSSYPTSRIANEEFF; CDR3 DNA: TGTACCAGCAGTTACCCCACTAGCAGGATAGCGAATGAGGAGTTCTTC
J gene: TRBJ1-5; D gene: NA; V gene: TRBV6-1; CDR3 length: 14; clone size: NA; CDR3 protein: CASSDRIPNRPQHF; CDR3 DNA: TGTGCCAGCAGTGATCGGATTCCTAATCGGCCCCAGCATTTT
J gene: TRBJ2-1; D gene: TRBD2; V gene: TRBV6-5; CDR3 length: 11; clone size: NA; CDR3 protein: CDIGRWTSEFF; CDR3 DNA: TGTGACATCGGGAGATGGACTAGTGAGTTCTTC
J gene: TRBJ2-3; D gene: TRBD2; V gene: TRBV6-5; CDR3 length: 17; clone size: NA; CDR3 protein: CASSSLPLSGGTCMQYF; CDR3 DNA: TGTGCCAGCAGTTCACTCCCCCTAAGCGGGGGGACATGTATGCAGTATTTT
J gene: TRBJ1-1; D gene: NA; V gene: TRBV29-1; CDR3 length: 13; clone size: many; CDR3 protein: CSAGYGLNTEAFF; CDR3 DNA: TGCAGCGCCGGGTACGGGCTGAACACTGAAGCTTTCTTT
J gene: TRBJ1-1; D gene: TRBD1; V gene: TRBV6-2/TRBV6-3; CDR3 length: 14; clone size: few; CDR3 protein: CASSYWQGVAEAFF; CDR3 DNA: TGTGCCAGCAGTTACTGGCAGGGGGTAGCTGAAGCTTTCTTT
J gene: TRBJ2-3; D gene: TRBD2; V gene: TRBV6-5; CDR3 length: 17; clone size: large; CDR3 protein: CASHEQDGRKETDTQYF; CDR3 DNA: TGTGCCAGCCACGAACAGGACGGGAGGAAGGAGACAGATACGCAGTATTTT
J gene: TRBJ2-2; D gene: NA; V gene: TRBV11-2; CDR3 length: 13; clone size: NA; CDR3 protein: CASSLAGSGELLF; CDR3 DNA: TGCGCCAGCAGCTTAGCAGGGTCCGGGGAGCTGCTTTTT
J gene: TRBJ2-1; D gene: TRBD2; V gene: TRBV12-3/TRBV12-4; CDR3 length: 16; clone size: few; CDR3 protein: CASNQGLAGPDNEQFF; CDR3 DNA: TGTGCCAGCAATCAAGGACTAGCGGGACCGGACAATGAGCAGTTCTTC
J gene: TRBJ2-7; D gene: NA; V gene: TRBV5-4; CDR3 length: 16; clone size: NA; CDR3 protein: CASSDPGLTGGYEQYF; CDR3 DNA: TGTGCCAGCAGCGATCCGGGACTAACGGGGGGCTACGAACAGTACTTC
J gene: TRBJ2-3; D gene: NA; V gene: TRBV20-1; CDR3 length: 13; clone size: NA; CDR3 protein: CSAAGTSTDTQYF; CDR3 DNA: TGCAGTGCGGCCGGGACTAGCACAGATACGCAGTATTTT
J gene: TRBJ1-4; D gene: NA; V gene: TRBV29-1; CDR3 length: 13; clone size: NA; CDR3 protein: CSVEGGIGEKLFF; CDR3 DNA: TGCAGCGTTGAAGGAGGGATCGGTGAAAAACTGTTTTTT
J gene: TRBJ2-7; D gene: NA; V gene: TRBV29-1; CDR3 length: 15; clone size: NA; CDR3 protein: CSVRPSRVKSYEQCF; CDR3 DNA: TGCAGTGTACGCCCTTCCAGGGTCAAGTCCTACGAGCAGTGCTTC
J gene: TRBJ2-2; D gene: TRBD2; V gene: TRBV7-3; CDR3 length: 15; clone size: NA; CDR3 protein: CASRQAGTNTGELFF; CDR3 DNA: TGTGCCAGCAGACAAGCGGGGACGAACACCGGGGAGCTGTTTTTT
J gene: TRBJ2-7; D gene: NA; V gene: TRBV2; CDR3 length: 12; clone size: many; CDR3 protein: CASISSVYEQYF; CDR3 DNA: TGTGCCAGCATAAGCAGCGTATACGAGCAGTACTTC
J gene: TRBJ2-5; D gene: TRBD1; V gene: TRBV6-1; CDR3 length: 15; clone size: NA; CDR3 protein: CASSTYGTGRKIQYF; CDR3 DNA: TGTGCCAGCAGCACCTACGGGACAGGGAGAAAGATTCAGTATTTC
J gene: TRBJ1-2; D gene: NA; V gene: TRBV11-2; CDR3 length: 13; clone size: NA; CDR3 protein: CANILEGNYGYTF; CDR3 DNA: TGTGCCAACATCTTAGAGGGGAACTATGGCTACACCTTC
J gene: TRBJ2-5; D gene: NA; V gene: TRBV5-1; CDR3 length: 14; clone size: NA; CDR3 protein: CASSPRTVQETQYF; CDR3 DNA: TGCGCCAGCAGCCCTAGGACGGTTCAAGAGACCCAGTACTTC
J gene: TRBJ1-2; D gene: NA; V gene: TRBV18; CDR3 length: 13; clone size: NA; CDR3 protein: CASSPEGDYGYTF; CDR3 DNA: TGTGCCAGCTCACCGGAGGGGGACTATGGCTACACCTTC
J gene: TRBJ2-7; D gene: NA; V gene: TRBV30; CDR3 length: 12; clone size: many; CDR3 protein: CAWSVRDHEQYF; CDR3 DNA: TGTGCCTGGAGCGTCAGGGACCACGAGCAGTACTTC
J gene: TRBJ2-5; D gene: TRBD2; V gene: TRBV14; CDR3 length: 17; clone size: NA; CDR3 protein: CASSQDSGLAQQEVQYF; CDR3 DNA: TGTGCCAGCAGCCAAGATTCAGGACTAGCGCAACAAGAGGTCCAGTACTTC
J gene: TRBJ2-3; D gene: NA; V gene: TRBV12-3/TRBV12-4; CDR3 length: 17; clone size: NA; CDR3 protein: CASSLAPAGPGAGTQYF; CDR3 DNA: TGTGCCAGCAGTTTAGCCCCGGCAGGGCCCGGGGCAGGTACGCAGTATTTT
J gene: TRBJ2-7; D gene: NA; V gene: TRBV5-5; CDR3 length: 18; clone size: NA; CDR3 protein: CASGSEGSLGGAGYKQYF; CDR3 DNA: TGTGCCAGCGGCTCGGAGGGCAGTCTAGGGGGCGCCGGGTACAAGCAGTACTTC
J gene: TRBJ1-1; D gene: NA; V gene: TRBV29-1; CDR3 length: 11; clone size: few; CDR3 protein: CSADSDTEAFF; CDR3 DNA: TGCAGCGCTGATTCGGACACTGAAGCTTTCTTT
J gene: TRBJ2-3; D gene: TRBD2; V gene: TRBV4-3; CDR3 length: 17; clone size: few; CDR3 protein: CASSRDTDAGGTDTQYF; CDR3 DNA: TGCGCCAGCAGCCGGGATACCGACGCGGGAGGAACAGATACGCAGTATTTT
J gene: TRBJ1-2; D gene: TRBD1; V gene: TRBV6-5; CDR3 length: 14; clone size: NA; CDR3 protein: CTCGGTGGFYGYTF; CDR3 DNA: TGTACCTGCGGCGGGACAGGGGGTTTCTATGGCTACACCTTC
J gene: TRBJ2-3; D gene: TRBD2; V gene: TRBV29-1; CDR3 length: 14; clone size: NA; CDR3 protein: CSRLSGRGTDTEYF; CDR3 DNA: TGCAGCCGCCTAAGCGGGAGGGGAACAGATACGGAGTATTTT
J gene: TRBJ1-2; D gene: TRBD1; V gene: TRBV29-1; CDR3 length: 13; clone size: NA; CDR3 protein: CRVARDRGRGYTF; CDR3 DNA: TGCAGAGTTGCTCGGGACAGGGGACGTGGCTACACTTTC
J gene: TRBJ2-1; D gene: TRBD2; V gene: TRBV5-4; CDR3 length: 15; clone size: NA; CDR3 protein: CASSPWTSSYNEQLF; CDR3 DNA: TGTGCCAGCAGCCCGTGGACTAGCTCCTACAATGAGCAGCTCTTC
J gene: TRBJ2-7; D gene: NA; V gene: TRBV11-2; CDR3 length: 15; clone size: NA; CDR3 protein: CASGLSAGITYEQYF; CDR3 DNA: TGTGCCAGCGGCCTATCCGCGGGGATTACCTACGAGCAGTACTTC
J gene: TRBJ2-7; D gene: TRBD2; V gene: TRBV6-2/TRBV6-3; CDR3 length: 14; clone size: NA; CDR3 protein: CASTLPGGGDEQYF; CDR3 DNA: TGTGCCAGCACACTACCTGGCGGGGGGGACGAGCAGTACTTC
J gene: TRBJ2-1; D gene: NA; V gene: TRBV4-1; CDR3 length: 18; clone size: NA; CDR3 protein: CASCQHLSGYQDYNELFF; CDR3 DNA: TGCGCCAGCTGCCAACACTTAAGTGGCTACCAAGACTACAATGAGCTGTTCTTC
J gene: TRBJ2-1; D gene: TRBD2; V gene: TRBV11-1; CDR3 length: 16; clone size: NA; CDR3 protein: CASSLAKRGGCNEQFF; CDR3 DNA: TGTGCCAGCAGCTTAGCGAAGCGGGGGGGCTGCAATGAGCAGTTCTTT
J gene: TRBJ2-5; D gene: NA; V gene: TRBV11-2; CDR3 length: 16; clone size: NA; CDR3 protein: CAMSQTPGREKETQYF; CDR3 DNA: TGTGCCATGAGCCAAACTCCTGGCAGGGAGAAAGAGACCCAGTACTTC
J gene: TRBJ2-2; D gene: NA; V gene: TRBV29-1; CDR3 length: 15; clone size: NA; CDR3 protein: CNVRASAANTGELFF; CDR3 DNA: TGCAACGTTAGGGCTAGCGCGGCGAACACCGGGGAGCTGTTTTTT
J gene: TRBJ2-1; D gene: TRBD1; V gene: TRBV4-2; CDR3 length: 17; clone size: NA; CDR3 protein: CASCPDRGSSTYNEQFF; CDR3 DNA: TGTGCCAGCTGCCCAGACAGGGGGTCCTCAACTTACAATGAGCAGTTCTTC
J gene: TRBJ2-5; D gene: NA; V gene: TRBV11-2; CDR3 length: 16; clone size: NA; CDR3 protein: CASSQTPGGWEETMYF; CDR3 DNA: TGTGCCAGCAGCCAAACTCCTGGCGGGTGGGAAGAGACCATGTACTTC
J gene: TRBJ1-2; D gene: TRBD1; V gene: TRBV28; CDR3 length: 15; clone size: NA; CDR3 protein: CATRSPGQWRNGYTF; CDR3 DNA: TGTGCCACCAGGTCTCCGGGACAGTGGAGAAATGGCTACACCTTC
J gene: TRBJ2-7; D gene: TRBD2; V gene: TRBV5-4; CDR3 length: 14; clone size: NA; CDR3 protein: CVSSWDYRPYEQYF; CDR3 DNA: TGTGTTAGCAGCTGGGACTACAGACCCTACGAGCAGTACTTC
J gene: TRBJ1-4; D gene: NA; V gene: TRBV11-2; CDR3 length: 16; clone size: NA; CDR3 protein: CASSKTPGETNEKPSF; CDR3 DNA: TGTGCCAGCAGCAAGACCCCAGGAGAAACAAATGAAAAACCGTCTTTT
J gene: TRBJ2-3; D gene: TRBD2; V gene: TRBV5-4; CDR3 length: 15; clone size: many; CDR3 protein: CASSPQLAGADTQYF; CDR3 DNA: TGTGCCAGCAGCCCCCAACTAGCGGGGGCAGATACGCAGTATTTT
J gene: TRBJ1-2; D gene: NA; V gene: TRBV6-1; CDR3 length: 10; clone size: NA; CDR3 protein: CASIGSDYTF; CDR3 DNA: TGTGCCAGCATAGGGAGTGACTACACGTTC
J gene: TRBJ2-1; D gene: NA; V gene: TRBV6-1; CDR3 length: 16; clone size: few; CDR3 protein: CANSEWWQGTYNERFF; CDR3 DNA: TGTGCCAACAGTGAATGGTGGCAGGGGACCTACAATGAGCGGTTCTTC
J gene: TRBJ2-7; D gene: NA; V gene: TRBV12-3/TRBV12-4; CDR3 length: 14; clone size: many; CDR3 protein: CASSPGSHPYEQYF; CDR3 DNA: TGTGCCAGCAGTCCCGGTAGCCACCCCTACGAGCAGTACTTC
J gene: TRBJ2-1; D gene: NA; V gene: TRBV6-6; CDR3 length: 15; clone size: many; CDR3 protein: CASSHGTYTLDEQFF; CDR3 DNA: TGTGCCAGCAGTCATGGGACCTATACCTTAGATGAGCAGTTCTTC
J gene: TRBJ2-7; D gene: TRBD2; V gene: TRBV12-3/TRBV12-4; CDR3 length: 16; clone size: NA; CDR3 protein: CASSYGLAGGFHEQYF; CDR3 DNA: TGTGCCAGCAGCTATGGACTAGCGGGAGGGTTTCACGAGCAGTACTTC
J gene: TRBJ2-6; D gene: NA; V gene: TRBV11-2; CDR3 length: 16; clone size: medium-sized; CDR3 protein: CASSLDLGAGANVLTF; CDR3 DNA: TGTGCCAGCAGCTTAGATCTCGGGGCTGGGGCCAACGTCCTGACTTTC
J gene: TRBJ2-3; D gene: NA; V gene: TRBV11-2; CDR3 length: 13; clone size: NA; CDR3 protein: CAGSPAGGGTQYF; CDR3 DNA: TGCGCCGGCAGCCCGGCGGGTGGTGGTACGCAGTATTTT
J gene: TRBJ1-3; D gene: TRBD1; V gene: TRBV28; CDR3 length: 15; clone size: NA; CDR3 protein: CTSSPSTGSGNTLYF; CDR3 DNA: TGTACCAGCAGCCCCTCGACAGGGAGTGGAAACACCTTATATTTT
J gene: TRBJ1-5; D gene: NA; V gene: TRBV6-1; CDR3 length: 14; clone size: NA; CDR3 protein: CASNEGGGNQPQHF; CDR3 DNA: TGTGCAAGCAATGAAGGAGGGGGCAATCAGCCCCAGCATTTT
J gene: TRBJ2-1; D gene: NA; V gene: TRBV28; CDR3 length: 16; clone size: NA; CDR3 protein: CASTSPTEQGRNEQFF; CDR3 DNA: TGTGCCAGCACTTCCCCAACAGAGCAGGGTCGCAATGAGCAGTTCTTC
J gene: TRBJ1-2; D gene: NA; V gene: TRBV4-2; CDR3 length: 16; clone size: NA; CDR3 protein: CASSQGADALPYGYTF; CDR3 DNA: TGTGCCAGCAGCCAAGGTGCCGACGCCCTTCCCTATGGCTACACCTTC
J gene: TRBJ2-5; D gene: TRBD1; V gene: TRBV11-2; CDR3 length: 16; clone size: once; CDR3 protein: CASGLTAGGSGEAQYF; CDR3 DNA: TGTGCCAGCGGCTTAACAGCAGGGGGCTCGGGGGAGGCCCAGTACTTT
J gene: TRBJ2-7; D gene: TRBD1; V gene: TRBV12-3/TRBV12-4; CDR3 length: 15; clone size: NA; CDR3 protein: CASNMGTVESYEQYF; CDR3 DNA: TGTGCCAGCAATATGGGGACAGTGGAGTCCTACGAGCAGTACTTC
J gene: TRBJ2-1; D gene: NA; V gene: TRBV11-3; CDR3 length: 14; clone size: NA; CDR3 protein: CASSLDISNNEQFF; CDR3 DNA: TGTGCCAGCAGCTTAGACATCTCGAACAATGAGCAGTTCTTC